The 26 T cell receptor beta chains in this list originate from one sample, sequenced in a study of CD8 T cells in Susac syndrome. With random hexamers, roughly 0.5 to 1 ug RNA was reverse transcribed. TCRdb re-analysed the immunoSEQ multiplex PCR reads in MiXCR, keeping a single row per CDR3 protein. Among hundreds of thousands of distinct CDR3 sequences listed, around 83% were seen once. The specimen was CD8+ T cells from PBMCs. The origin of the receptors is a human donor with multiple sclerosis.

The sample holds a few counts of this clonotype. The chain has TRBV4-2 and TRBJ2-5; D might be TRBD2 (6 bases). Germline lookup yields CDR1 LGHNA and CDR2 YNFKEQ. Trimming stripped 1 base from V and 4 bases from J, with 13 bases between. CDR3 size: 15 residues. CDR3 sequence (DNA): TGTGCCAGCAGCCAAGTCGCGGGAAGGGGAGAGACCCAGTACTTC. Its protein is CASSQVAGRGETQYF.

The V call is TRBV19, the J call TRBJ2-5; 7 nucleotides agree with TRBD2. Germline CDR1 is LNHDA and CDR2 is SQIVND (reference sequence). The CDR3 loop spans 15 amino acids. Trimming took 6 bases from V and 3 from J; bases not matched to a gene: 10. This CDR3 is CASSVTPLAEETQYF. The CDR3 DNA reads as TGTGCCAGTAGCGTAACCCCGCTAGCGGAAGAGACCCAGTACTTC.

This chain uses TRBV30 with TRBJ1-1; D is ambiguous. CDR1 is GTSNPN, CDR2 SVGIG, per germline (reference sequence). V was shortened by 0 bases and J by 6 bases, with 8 bases between the two germline ends. The CDR3 covers 12 residues. The CDR3 loop is CAWSVPYPEAFF. CDR3 nucleotide sequence: TGTGCCTGGAGTGTACCGTACCCTGAAGCTTTCTTT.

DNA for the CDR3: TGTGCCAGCAGCCAAGGACCAGGGGGAATACTACCCAACACTGAAGCTTTCTTT. This codes for CASSQGPGGILPNTEAFF. The J gene is TRBJ1-1, the V gene TRBV3-1, with 7 bases identical to TRBD1. Germline CDR1 and CDR2: LGHDT and YNNKEL (reference sequence). V trimming: 1 base; J trimming: 2 bases; junction bases outside the gene matches: 13. The CDR3 spans 18 residues.

The chain is built from TRBV6-1 and TRBJ2-3, with 9 positions matching TRBD2. V lost 1 base, J lost 5 bases, and 19 bases stayed unmatched. Germline CDR1 MNHNS, CDR2 SASEGT. The CDR3 runs to 20 residues. CDR3 nucleotides: TGTGCCAGCAGTGAAGTCGGGTGGACAGAGCCTATAGCGGGAGAAGATACGCAGTATTTT. Translated, it gives CASSEVGWTEPIAGEDTQYF.

The chain joins TRBV10-3 to TRBJ2-1, with D perhaps TRBD2 (7 bases). Trimming took 0 bases from V and 0 from J, leaving 12 bases between them. Germline CDR1 is ENHRY and CDR2 is SYGVKD. CDR3 length: 17 amino acids. This chain's CDR3 is CAISESPGGTSYNEQFF. CDR3 DNA: TGTGCCATCAGTGAGTCCCCGGGGGGCACCTCCTACAATGAGCAGTTCTTC.

J is TRBJ2-4 and V is TRBV7-8, with TRBD2 matching 11 bases. This CDR3 is 16 amino acids long. The germline V gene encodes CDR1 SGHVS and CDR2 FQNEAQ. The trim removed 5 bases at V and 6 bases at J, leaving 9 bases unmatched. CDR3 loop: CASSPKLAGGVNIQYF. CDR3 sequence (DNA): TGTGCCAGCAGCCCGAAGCTAGCGGGAGGAGTAAACATTCAGTACTTC.

The chain is built from TRBV11-2 and TRBJ2-5; D unresolved. V gave up 6 bases and J gave up 5 bases, with 7 bases separating them. This CDR3 contains 11 residues. The germline gives CDR1 SGHAT, CDR2 FQNNGV. The DNA for the CDR3 is TGTGCCAGCAGGGTCGGGGAGACCCAGTACTTC. Translating gives CASRVGETQYF.

This chain connects TRBV3-1 to TRBJ1-6; 8 bases are a match to TRBD1. The V gene's germline CDR1 is LGHDT and CDR2 YNNKEL (reference sequence). The CDR3 spans 16 residues. V was clipped by 4 bases and J by 6 bases; unmatched bases: 8. CDR3 bases: TGTGCCAGCAGCCCGTCCGGGGACAGGCCTAATTCACCCCTCCACTTT. Translating it yields CASSPSGDRPNSPLHF.

This chain links TRBV5-8 with TRBJ2-1; D may be TRBD1 or TRBD2 (5 bases each). The CDR3 is made up of 16 amino acids. Trimming left V 0 bases short and J 5 bases short, with 15 bases between. Germline CDR1 and CDR2: SGHTS and YDEGEE. CDR3 sequence reads: CASSLGGTRKDNEQFF. CDR3 DNA: TGTGCCAGCAGCTTGGGGGGGACCCGAAAGGACAATGAGCAGTTCTTC.

The chain links TRBV12-3 or TRBV12-4 to TRBJ2-5, with D possibly being TRBD1 or TRBD2 (5 bases each). The CDR3 sequence is 14 residues long. V was pared by 5 bases and J by 1 base, with 11 bases between. The CDR3 bases are TGTGCCAGCAGTCCACTGGGGACCCAAGAGACCCAGTACTTC. This encodes CASSPLGTQETQYF.

In DNA, the CDR3 is TGTGCCAGCAGCTCCGGGGCAGTATACACCGGGGAGCTGTTTTTT. Translation gives CASSSGAVYTGELFF. The chain has TRBV7-6 and TRBJ2-2; TRBD1 or TRBD2 may be the D gene (5 bases each). The CDR3 has 15 amino acids. Trimming pared 4 bases from V and 3 bases from J, leaving 12 bases between. The germline CDR1 and CDR2 sequences are SGHVS and FNYEAQ. Full variable domain (outside the CDR3, taken from reference TRBV7-6 and TRBJ2-2): GAGVSQSPRYKVTKRGQDVALRCDPISGHVSLYWYRQALGQGPEFLTYFNYEAQQDKSGLPNDRFSAERPEGSISTLTIQRTEQRDSAMYRCASSSGAVYTGELFFGEGSRLTVL.

The CDR3 is CAISALAGEQETQYF. The CDR3 DNA reads TGTGCCATCAGTGCGTTAGCGGGCGAACAAGAGACCCAGTACTTC. The genes are TRBV10-3 and TRBJ2-5; 7 positions match TRBD2. Germline CDR1 is ENHRY and CDR2 is SYGVKD. Trimming took 4 bases from V and 2 from J; bases not matched to a gene: 7. The CDR3 totals 15 residues.

This clonotype was counted only a few times. V is TRBV6-1 and J is TRBJ2-1, with D perhaps TRBD1 or TRBD2 (5 bases each). V gave up 5 bases and J gave up 10 bases, with 18 bases separating them. CDR1 and CDR2 (germline): MNHNS, SASEGT. CDR3 length equals 14 residues. For the CDR3, the DNA is TGTGCCAGCAGTCCTCCGGGACCCCTCGACGAGCAGTTCTTC. Translation: CASSPPGPLDEQFF.

This clonotype came up a few times. The limits of the CDR3 on the DNA are not certain, so only TCRdb's listed CDR3 is given. The chain recombines TRBV9 with TRBJ2-7; no check of the table's D call, TRBD1, against the DNA was made. CDR1 is SGDLS and CDR2 is YYNGEE in the germline V gene. The CDR3 numbers 13 amino acids, ends counted. The CDR3 loop is CASSVGVGAAEYF.

This clonotype was seen only a few times. The chain is built from TRBV27 and TRBJ2-7, with D tentatively TRBD2 (5 bases). This CDR3 region has 15 residues. Germline V gives CDR1 MNHEY, CDR2 SMNVEV (reference sequence). Trimming removed 5 bases from V and 2 bases from J, with 16 bases in between. The CDR3 DNA follows: TGTGCCAGCAGTCCAGCAGGAGCGGTAACCTACGAGCAGTACTTC. Its translation is CASSPAGAVTYEQYF.

The chain links TRBV25-1 to TRBJ1-5; the D gene is possibly TRBD1 (5 bases). V lost 6 bases, J lost 4 bases, and 19 bases lay in between. The CDR3 is 16 residues long. CDR1 is MGHDK, CDR2 SYGVNS, per germline. For the CDR3, the DNA is TGTGCCAGCAGGGTTCAGGGTGGGGAGTGGAATCAGCCCCAGCATTTT. It is translated as CASRVQGGEWNQPQHF.

J is TRBJ1-4 and V is TRBV24-1; D gene ambiguous. V was cut by 2 bases and J by 2 bases, with 8 bases left in between. Per the germline V gene, CDR1 is KGHDR and CDR2 is SFDVKD. This CDR3 contains 15 residues. The chain's CDR3 is CATSDSAVTNEKLFF. CDR3 DNA sequence: TGTGCCACCAGTGATTCCGCGGTTACTAATGAAAAACTGTTTTTT.

The V and J genes are TRBV19 and TRBJ1-2, with a possible D match to TRBD1 (5 bases). The germline CDR1 and CDR2 sequences are LNHDA and SQIVND (reference sequence). With 0 bases removed from V and 4 bases from J, the gap between germline ends came to 9 bases. The CDR3 loop spans 14 amino acids. The CDR3 protein is CASSIETAVYGYTF. As DNA, the CDR3 is TGTGCCAGTAGTATAGAGACAGCAGTCTATGGCTACACCTTC.

The chain links TRBV11-2 to TRBJ2-3; D is perhaps TRBD1 or TRBD2 (7 bases each). The CDR3 loop spans 15 amino acids. The V end was cut by 4 bases, the J end by 6 bases, with 17 bases between. CDR1 and CDR2 from the germline V gene are SGHAT and FQNNGV. The CDR3 here is CASSSRPGGGDTQYF. For the CDR3, the DNA is TGTGCCAGCAGCTCCCGCCCAGGGGGAGGGGATACGCAGTATTTT.

V usage is TRBV29-1 and J usage is TRBJ2-3; D not resolved. This CDR3 has 13 amino acids. CDR1 and CDR2 from the germline V gene are SQVTM and ANQGSEA. The germline V and J ends were trimmed by 2 bases and 6 bases, with 12 bases remaining between them. The CDR3 region is CSVELMGSDTQYF. The CDR3 bases are TGCAGCGTTGAACTAATGGGATCGGATACGCAGTATTTT.

The chain is built from TRBV9 and TRBJ1-2; no definite D call. The ends were cut back, 0 bases at V and 8 bases at J, with 8 bases in the middle. CDR1 is SGDLS and CDR2 is YYNGEE in the germline V gene. The CDR3 has 12 residues. CDR3 bases: TGTGCCAGCAGCGTAGGGTCGGTCGGCTACACCTTC. It translates to CASSVGSVGYTF.

This chain joins TRBV27 and TRBJ2-2; D remains ambiguous. This CDR3 comprises 16 residues. Trimming shortened V by 2 bases and J by 0 bases, and 10 bases separated the two germline ends. Germline V gene lookup returns CDR1 MNHEY and CDR2 SMNVEV (reference sequence). CDR3 amino acids: CASSLAWQSNTGELFF. The CDR3 bases are TGTGCCAGCAGTTTAGCGTGGCAATCGAACACCGGGGAGCTGTTTTTT.

This clonotype was recorded once. The V and J genes are TRBV28 and TRBJ1-5; D is unclear. Germline values: CDR1 MDHEN, CDR2 SYDVKM. V lost 3 bases, J lost 9 bases, and 9 bases lay in between. The CDR3 spans 12 residues. The CDR3 region has the DNA TGTGCCAGCAGTTTTGGGGAAGGGCCCCAGCATTTT. This gives the protein CASSFGEGPQHF.

The chain couples TRBV5-1 to TRBJ2-3; D call uncertain. This CDR3 spans 13 amino acids. Germline CDR1 reads SGHRS; CDR2 reads YFSETQ. The germline V and J ends were trimmed by 0 bases and 7 bases, with 9 bases remaining between them. In DNA form, the CDR3 reads TGCGCCAGCAGCTTGGGACCAGACAATACGCAGTATTTT. It yields the protein CASSLGPDNTQYF.

The chain couples TRBV5-6 to TRBJ2-3; no clear D. The CDR3 contains 15 residues. V was shortened by 0 bases and J by 3 bases, with 11 bases between the two germline ends. CDR1 and CDR2 from the germline V gene are SGHDT and YYEEEE. CDR3 sequence reads: CASSLGEVTTDTQYF. DNA of the CDR3: TGTGCCAGCAGCTTGGGAGAAGTCACTACAGATACGCAGTATTTT.